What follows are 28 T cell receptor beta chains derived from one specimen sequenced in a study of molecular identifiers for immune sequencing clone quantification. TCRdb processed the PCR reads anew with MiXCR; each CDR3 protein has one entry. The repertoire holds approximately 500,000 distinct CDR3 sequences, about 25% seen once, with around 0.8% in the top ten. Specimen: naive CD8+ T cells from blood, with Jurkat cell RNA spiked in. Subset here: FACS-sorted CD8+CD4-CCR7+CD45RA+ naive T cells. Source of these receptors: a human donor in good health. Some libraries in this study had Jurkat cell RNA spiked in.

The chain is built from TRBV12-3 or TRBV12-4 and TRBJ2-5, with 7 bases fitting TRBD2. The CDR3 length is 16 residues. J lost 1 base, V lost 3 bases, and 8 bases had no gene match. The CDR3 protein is CASSFGRADPQETQYF. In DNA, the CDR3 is TGTGCCAGCAGTTTTGGGAGGGCCGACCCCCAAGAGACCCAGTACTTC.

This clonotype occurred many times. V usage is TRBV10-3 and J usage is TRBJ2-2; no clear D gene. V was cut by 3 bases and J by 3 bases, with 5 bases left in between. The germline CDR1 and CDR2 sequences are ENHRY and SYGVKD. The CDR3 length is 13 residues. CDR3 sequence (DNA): TGTGCCATCAGTGATGAATACACCGGGGAGCTGTTTTTT. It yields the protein CAISDEYTGELFF.

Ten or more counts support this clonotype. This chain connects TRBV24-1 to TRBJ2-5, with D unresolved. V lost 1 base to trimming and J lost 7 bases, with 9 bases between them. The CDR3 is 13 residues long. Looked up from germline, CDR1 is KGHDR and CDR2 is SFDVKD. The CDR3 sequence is CATSDFGSPTQYF. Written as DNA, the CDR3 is TGTGCCACCAGTGATTTCGGCTCTCCGACCCAGTACTTC.

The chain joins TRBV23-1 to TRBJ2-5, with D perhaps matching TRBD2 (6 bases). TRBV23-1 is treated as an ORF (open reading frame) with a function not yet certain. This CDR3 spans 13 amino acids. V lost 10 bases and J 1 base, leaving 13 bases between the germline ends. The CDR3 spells CATVQRAQETQYF. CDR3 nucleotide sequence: TGCGCCACCGTTCAGCGGGCCCAAGAGACCCAGTACTTC.

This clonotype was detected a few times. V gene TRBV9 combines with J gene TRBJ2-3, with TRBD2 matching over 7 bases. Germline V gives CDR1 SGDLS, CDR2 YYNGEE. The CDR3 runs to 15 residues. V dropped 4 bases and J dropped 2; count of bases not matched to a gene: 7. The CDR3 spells CASSQWDYSTDTQYF. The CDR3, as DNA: TGTGCCAGCAGCCAGTGGGACTACTCCACAGATACGCAGTATTTT.

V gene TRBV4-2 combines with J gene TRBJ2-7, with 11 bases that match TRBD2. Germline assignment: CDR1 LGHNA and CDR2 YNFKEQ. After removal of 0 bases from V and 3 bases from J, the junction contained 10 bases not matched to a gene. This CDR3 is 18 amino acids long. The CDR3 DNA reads TGTGCCAGCAGCCAAGACTCATTTTGGACTAGCGGGTACTACGAGCAGTACTTC. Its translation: CASSQDSFWTSGYYEQYF.

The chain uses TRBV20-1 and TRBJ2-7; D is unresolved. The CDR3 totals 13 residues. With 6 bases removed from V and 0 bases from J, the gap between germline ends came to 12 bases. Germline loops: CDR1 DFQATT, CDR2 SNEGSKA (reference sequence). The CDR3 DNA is TGCAGTGCCCACTGGGAAACCTCCTACGAGCAGTACTTC. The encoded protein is CSAHWETSYEQYF.

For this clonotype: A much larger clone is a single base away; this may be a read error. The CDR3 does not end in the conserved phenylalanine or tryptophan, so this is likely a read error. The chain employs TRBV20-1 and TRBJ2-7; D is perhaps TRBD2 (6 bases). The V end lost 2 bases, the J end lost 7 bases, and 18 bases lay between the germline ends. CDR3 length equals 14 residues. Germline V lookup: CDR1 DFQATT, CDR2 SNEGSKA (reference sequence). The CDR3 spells CSARPTSTSWEQYY. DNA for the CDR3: TGCAGTGCTAGACCGACTAGTACCAGTTGGGAGCAGTACTAC.

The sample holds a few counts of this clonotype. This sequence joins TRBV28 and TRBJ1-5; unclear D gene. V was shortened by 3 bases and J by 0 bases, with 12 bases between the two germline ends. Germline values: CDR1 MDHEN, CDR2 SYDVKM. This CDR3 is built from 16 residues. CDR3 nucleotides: TGTGCCAGCAGTTTCAGGACCGATTATAGCAATCAGCCCCAGCATTTT. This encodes CASSFRTDYSNQPQHF.

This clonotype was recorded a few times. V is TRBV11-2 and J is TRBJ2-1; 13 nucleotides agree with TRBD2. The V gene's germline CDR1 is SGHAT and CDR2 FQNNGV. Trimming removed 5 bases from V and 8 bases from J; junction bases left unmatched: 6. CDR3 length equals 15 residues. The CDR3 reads CASSGWGLAGYEQFF. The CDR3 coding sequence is TGTGCCAGCAGCGGTTGGGGACTAGCGGGGTATGAGCAGTTCTTC.

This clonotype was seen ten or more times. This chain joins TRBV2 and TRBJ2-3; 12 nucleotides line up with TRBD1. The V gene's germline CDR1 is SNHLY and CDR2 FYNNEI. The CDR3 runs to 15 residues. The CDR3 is CGLTPWDRGQDTQYF. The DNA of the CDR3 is TGTGGATTAACACCGTGGGACAGGGGGCAAGATACGCAGTATTTT.

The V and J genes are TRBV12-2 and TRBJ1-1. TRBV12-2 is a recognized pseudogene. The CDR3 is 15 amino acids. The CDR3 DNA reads TGTGCAAGTCGCTTAGCGCTCTGGGTAGGTGGTGAAGCTTTCTTT. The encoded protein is CASRLALWVGGEAFF.

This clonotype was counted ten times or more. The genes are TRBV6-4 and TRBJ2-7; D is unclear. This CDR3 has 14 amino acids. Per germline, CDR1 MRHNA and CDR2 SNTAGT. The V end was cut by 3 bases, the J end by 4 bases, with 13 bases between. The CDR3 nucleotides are TGTGCCAGCAGTGAGACAAGGGCCAGTTACGAGCAGTACTTC. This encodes CASSETRASYEQYF.

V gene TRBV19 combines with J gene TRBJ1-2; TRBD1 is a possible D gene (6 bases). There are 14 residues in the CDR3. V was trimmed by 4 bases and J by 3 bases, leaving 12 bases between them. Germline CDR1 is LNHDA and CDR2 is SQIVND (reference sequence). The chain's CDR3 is CASSRTDPYYGYTF. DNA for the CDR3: TGTGCCAGTAGTAGGACAGATCCTTACTATGGCTACACCTTC.

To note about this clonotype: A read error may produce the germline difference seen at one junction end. In nucleotides, the CDR3 is TGCAGCGTTGAGGCACTGAACACTGGAGCTTTCTTT. It yields the protein CSVEALNTGAFF. V gene TRBV29-1 combines with J gene TRBJ1-1; D gene uncertain. The germline V gene has CDR1 SQVTM and CDR2 ANQGSEA. The CDR3 runs 12 residues.

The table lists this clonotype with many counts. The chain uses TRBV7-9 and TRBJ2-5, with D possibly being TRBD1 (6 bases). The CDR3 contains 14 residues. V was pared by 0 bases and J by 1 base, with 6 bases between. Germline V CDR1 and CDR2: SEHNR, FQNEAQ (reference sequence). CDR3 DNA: TGTGCCAGCAGCTTAGCGGGGGCCCAAGAGACCCAGTACTTC. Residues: CASSLAGAQETQYF.

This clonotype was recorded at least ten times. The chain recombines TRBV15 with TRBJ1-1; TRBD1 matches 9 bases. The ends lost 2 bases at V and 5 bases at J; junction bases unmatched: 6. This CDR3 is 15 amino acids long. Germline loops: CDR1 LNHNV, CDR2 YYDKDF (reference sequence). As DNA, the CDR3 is TGTGCCACCAGCAGACCCGGGACAGGGTTAACTGAAGCTTTCTTT. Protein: CATSRPGTGLTEAFF.

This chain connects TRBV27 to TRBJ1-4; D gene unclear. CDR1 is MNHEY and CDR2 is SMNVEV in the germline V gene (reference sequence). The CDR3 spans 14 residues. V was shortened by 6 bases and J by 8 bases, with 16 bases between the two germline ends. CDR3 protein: CASRSGSVGEKLFF. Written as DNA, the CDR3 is TGTGCCAGCAGGTCGGGCTCGGTGGGAGAAAAACTGTTTTTT.

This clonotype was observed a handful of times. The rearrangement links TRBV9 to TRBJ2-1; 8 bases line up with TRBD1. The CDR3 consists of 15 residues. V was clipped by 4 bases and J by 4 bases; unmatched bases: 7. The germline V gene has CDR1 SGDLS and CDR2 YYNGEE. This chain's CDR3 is CASSSSGTGYNEQFF. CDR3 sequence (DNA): TGTGCCAGCAGCTCCTCCGGGACAGGATACAATGAGCAGTTCTTC.

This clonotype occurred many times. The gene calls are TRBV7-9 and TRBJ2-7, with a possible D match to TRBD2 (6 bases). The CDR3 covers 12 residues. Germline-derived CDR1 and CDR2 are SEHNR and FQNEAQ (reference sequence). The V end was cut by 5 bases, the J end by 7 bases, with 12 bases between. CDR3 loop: CASSPPGGEQYF. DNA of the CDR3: TGTGCCAGCAGCCCCCCTGGGGGGGAGCAGTACTTC.

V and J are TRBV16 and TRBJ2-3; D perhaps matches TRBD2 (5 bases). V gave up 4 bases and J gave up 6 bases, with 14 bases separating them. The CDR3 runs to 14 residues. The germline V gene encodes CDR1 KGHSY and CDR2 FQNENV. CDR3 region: CASSLKVGEDTQYF. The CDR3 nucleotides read TGTGCCAGCAGCCTAAAGGTCGGGGAGGATACGCAGTATTTT.

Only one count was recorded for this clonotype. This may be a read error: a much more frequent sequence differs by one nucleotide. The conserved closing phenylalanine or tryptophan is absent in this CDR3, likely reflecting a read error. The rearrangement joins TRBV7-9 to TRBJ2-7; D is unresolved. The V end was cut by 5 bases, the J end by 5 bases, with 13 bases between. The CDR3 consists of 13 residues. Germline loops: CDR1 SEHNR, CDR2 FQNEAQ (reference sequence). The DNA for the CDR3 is TGTGCCAGCAGCACCCGGTACCCCGACGAGCAGTACTCC. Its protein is CASSTRYPDEQYS.

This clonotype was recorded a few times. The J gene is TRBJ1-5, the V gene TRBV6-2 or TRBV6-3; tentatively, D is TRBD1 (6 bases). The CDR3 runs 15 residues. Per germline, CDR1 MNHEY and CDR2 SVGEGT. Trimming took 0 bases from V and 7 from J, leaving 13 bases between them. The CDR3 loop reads CASSYSWGARQPQHF. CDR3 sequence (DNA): TGTGCCAGCAGTTACTCATGGGGGGCTCGACAGCCCCAGCATTTT.

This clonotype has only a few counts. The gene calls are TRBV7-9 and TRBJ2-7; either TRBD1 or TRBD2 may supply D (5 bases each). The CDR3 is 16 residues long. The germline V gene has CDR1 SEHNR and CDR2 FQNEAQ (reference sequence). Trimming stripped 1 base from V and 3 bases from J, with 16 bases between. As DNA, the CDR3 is TGTGCCAGCAGCTTAGGGGACGCTAGGGGACGCTACGAGCAGTACTTC. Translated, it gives CASSLGDARGRYEQYF.

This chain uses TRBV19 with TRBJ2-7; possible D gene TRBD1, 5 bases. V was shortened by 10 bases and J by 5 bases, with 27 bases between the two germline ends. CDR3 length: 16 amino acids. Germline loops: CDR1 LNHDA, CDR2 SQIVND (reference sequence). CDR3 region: CATCLFTWGEIDEQYF. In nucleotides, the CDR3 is TGTGCCACCTGCCTATTTACCTGGGGCGAAATAGACGAGCAGTACTTC.

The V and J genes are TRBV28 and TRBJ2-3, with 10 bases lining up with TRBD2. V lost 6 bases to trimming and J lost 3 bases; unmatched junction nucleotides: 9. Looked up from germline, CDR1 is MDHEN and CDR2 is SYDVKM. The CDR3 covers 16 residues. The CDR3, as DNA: TGTGCCAGCAGCTTGATAGCGGGAGGACGTACAGATACGCAGTATTTT. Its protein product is CASSLIAGGRTDTQYF.

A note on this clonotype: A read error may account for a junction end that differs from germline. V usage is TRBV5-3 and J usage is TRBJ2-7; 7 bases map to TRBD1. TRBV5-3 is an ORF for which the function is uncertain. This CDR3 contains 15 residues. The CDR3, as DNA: TGTGCCAGCAGCTTGGGATGGACAGGTTCCTACGAGCAGTACTTC. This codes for CASSLGWTGSYEQYF.

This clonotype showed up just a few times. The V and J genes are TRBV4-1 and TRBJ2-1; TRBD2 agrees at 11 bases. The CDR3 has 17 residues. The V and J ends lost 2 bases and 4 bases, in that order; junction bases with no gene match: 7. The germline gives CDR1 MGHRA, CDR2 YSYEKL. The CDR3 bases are TGCGCCAGCAGCCAATCTCCGGTAGCGGGGGGGTACAATGAGCAGTTCTTC. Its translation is CASSQSPVAGGYNEQFF.